The present entry profiles one T cell receptor (beta chain) with its context. Its antigen is undetermined. PCR used 60 Vbeta primers and 13 Jbeta primers. Sequencing used immunoSEQ multiplex PCR; TCRdb keeps in-frame clones, though not all of them. The sample holds some 110,000 clones, roughly 70% seen once. These data belong to a study of cytomegalovirus exposure and HLA in healthy donors. Study-level background: An early data release held 70 million to 90 million unique TCRs from HLA-typed donors. Findings and limits, study-wide: Presence/absence analyses rested on an assumption that sequencing depth was roughly uniform across donors.

Per the germline V gene, CDR1 is MNHEY and CDR2 is SMNVEV (reference sequence). Unmatched junction bases numbered 2, after V lost 5 bases and J lost 7 bases. The CDR3 contains 12 residues. The receptor was isolated from a man aged 25-40 years in good health and CMV-seropositive. The chain combines TRBV27 with TRBJ2-5, with 9 bases that match TRBD1. The sequenced material came from PBMCs. CDR3 protein: CASSTTGGTQYF. The CDR3 DNA sequence: TGTGCCAGCAGTACGACAGGGGGGACCCAGTACTTC.